The 32 T cell receptor beta chains reported below all come from one sample, sequenced in a study of blood T cells in healthy people across ages. Primers used in a second PCR of about 7 to 11 cycles were a sample-barcoded 5' primer and a J-beta primer mix. One entry per CDR3 protein results from TCRdb running MiXCR on the 5' RACE reads. This sample has about 680,000 distinct CDR3 sequences, with about 52% found just once. The sample was blood. The origin of the receptors is a woman aged 55-70 years in good health.

In nucleotides, the CDR3 is TGCGCCAGCAGCCAAGTCGGACACCTAAACTATGGCTACACCTTC. It translates to CASSQVGHLNYGYTF. This chain links TRBV4-3 with TRBJ1-2, with D possibly being TRBD1 (5 bases). The CDR3 runs 15 residues. Trimming took 1 base from V and 2 from J, leaving 11 bases between them. The germline V gene encodes CDR1 LGHNA and CDR2 YSLEER.

This chain joins TRBV3-1 and TRBJ2-5, with D unclear. The V end lost 0 bases, the J end lost 11 bases, and 13 bases lay between the germline ends. There are 13 residues in the CDR3. Germline CDR1 and CDR2: LGHDT and YNNKEL (reference sequence). CDR3 protein: CASSQDRRNEQYF. The CDR3 DNA reads as TGTGCCAGCAGCCAAGATCGCAGGAATGAGCAGTACTTC.

J is TRBJ2-5 and V is TRBV28; 7 nucleotides agree with TRBD1. The CDR3 consists of 15 residues. J gave up 10 bases and V 5 bases, and 16 bases lay outside the gene matches. Germline V gene lookup returns CDR1 MDHEN and CDR2 SYDVKM. This chain's CDR3 is CASSRFRGTSSDQYF. The CDR3 nucleotides read TGTGCCAGCAGTCGGTTCAGGGGGACCTCGAGTGACCAGTACTTC.

In this sample, this clonotype turned up a few times. The rearrangement uses TRBV15 and TRBJ1-6; no clear D. The germline V gene has CDR1 LNHNV and CDR2 YYDKDF (reference sequence). The CDR3 has 15 residues. Trimming cost V 0 bases and J 2 bases, with 5 bases left between them. The CDR3 nucleotides are TGTGCCACCAGCAGAGAAAGGACCTATAATTCACCCCTCCACTTT. Residues: CATSRERTYNSPLHF.

The chain uses TRBV11-2 and TRBJ2-1; 10 bases align to TRBD2. The CDR3 spans 15 residues. From germline, CDR1 is SGHAT and CDR2 FQNNGV. Germline trimming cut 5 bases from V and 7 bases from J; bases unmatched to any gene: 8. The CDR3 DNA reads as TGTGCCAGCAGCGTTACTAGCGGGACGGGTAATGAGCAGTTCTTC. It encodes CASSVTSGTGNEQFF.

This clonotype has more than one count but fewer than ten. V and J are TRBV7-9 and TRBJ2-1; 12 positions agree with TRBD1. The CDR3 sequence is 19 residues long. Looked up from germline, CDR1 is SEHNR and CDR2 is FQNEAQ (reference sequence). The J segment lost 0 bases and the V segment lost 5 bases, leaving 11 bases of the junction unmatched. In DNA form, the CDR3 reads TGTGCCAGCAGCGCCGGGACAGGGGGCAAAAGTAGCTCCTACAATGAGCAGTTCTTC. This encodes CASSAGTGGKSSSYNEQFF. Based on the CDR3 plus reference TRBV7-9 and TRBJ2-1, the full variable domain is DTGVSQNPRHKITKRGQNVTFRCDPISEHNRLYWYRQTLGQGPEFLTYFQNEAQLEKSRLLSDRFSAERPKGSFSTLEIQRTEQGDSAMYLCASSAGTGGKSSSYNEQFFGPGTRLTVL.

This clonotype turned up a few times. The chain is built from TRBV5-1 and TRBJ2-3; 10 positions match TRBD2. The CDR3 runs to 16 residues. CDR1 and CDR2 from the germline V gene are SGHRS and YFSETQ. With 4 bases clipped from V and 0 bases from J, the junction kept 5 bases outside the gene matches. The CDR3 DNA reads as TGCGCCAGCAGCCCGGGGACTAGCGCTAGCACAGATACGCAGTATTTT. It codes for CASSPGTSASTDTQYF.

The gene calls are TRBV13 and TRBJ1-5; 7 positions agree with TRBD1. The V and J ends lost 0 bases and 4 bases, in that order; junction bases with no gene match: 3. This CDR3 has 15 amino acids. From germline, CDR1 is PRHDT and CDR2 FYEKMQ (reference sequence). CDR3 protein: CASSLGGQANQPQHF. The DNA for the CDR3 is TGTGCCAGCAGCTTAGGTGGACAGGCTAATCAGCCCCAGCATTTT. Using reference TRBV13 and TRBJ1-5 for the parts outside the CDR3, the full variable domain is AAGVIQSPRHLIKEKRETATLKCYPIPRHDTVYWYQQGPGQDPQFLISFYEKMQSDKGSIPDRFSAQQFSDYHSELNMSSLELGDSALYFCASSLGGQANQPQHFGDGTRLSIL.

This clonotype turned up a few times. The chain carries TRBV20-1 and TRBJ2-3, with unresolved D. Germline assignment: CDR1 DFQATT and CDR2 SNEGSKA (reference sequence). Deletions cut 5 bases from V and 3 bases from J, with 6 bases between. CDR3 size: 11 residues. CDR3 in DNA: TGCAGTGCTCGACAAACAGATACGCAGTATTTT. Amino acids: CSARQTDTQYF.

J is TRBJ1-1 and V is TRBV7-9; TRBD1 might be the D (6 bases). Germline CDR1 reads SEHNR; CDR2 reads FQNEAQ (reference sequence). The CDR3 is 14 amino acids. V shed 4 bases and J shed 1 base, with 10 bases lying between them. The CDR3 DNA sequence: TGTGCCAGCAGCTCCGGACAGAAGAACACTGAAGCTTTCTTT. It specifies CASSSGQKNTEAFF.

The rearrangement uses TRBV3-1 and TRBJ1-2, with TRBD1 matching 8 bases. The CDR3 sequence is 13 residues long. V trimming: 6 bases; J trimming: 3 bases; junction bases outside the gene matches: 3. CDR1 is LGHDT and CDR2 is YNNKEL in the germline V gene (reference sequence). The CDR3 is CASRQTGDYGYTF. DNA for the CDR3: TGTGCCAGCAGACAGACAGGGGACTATGGCTACACCTTC.

This sequence joins TRBV20-1 and TRBJ2-7, with D perhaps matching TRBD1 (6 bases). Trimming took 2 bases from V and 5 from J, leaving 10 bases between them. The CDR3 contains 12 residues. The germline V gene encodes CDR1 DFQATT and CDR2 SNEGSKA (reference sequence). CDR3 in amino acids: CSARQGRHEQYF. The CDR3 coding sequence is TGCAGTGCTAGACAGGGGCGGCACGAGCAGTACTTC.

This clonotype was counted once. This chain connects TRBV7-7 to TRBJ2-7, with 10 bases that match TRBD1. The J call is uncertain, as TRBJ2-5 better fits the DNA end. The CDR3 has 16 residues. Germline V lookup: CDR1 SSHAT, CDR2 FNYEAQ (reference sequence). CDR3 DNA: TGTGCCAGCAGCCTGACCCCCGGACAGGGGGGAGAGACCCAGTACTTC. Protein sequence: CASSLTPGQGGETQYF.

The chain recombines TRBV2 with TRBJ2-7, with TRBD1 matching over 10 bases. CDR3 length: 13 residues. V dropped 11 bases and J dropped 3; count of bases not matched to a gene: 7. CDR1 SNHLY and CDR2 FYNNEI come from the germline V gene. The CDR3 sequence: CAGGTGDSYEQYF. The CDR3 coding sequence is TGTGCCGGGGGGACAGGGGACAGCTACGAGCAGTACTTC.

In regard to this clonotype: The junction departs from germline at one end; a sequencing error may be responsible. The chain employs TRBV30 and TRBJ1-2; D perhaps matches TRBD1 (6 bases). The CDR3 totals 11 residues. CDR1 is GTSNPN and CDR2 is SVGIG in the germline V gene (reference sequence). The DNA of the CDR3 is TGTGCCTGGACAGGGGACTATGGTTACACCTTC. This encodes CAWTGDYGYTF.

V and J are TRBV27 and TRBJ2-1; D is unresolved. Trimming pared 2 bases from V and 4 bases from J, leaving 12 bases between. Germline CDR1 and CDR2: MNHEY and SMNVEV (reference sequence). There are 15 residues in the CDR3. The DNA of the CDR3 is TGTGCCAGCAGTTTAGGCCCGATTAATTACAATGAGCAGTTCTTC. Translating it yields CASSLGPINYNEQFF.

The genes are TRBV2 and TRBJ2-3, with TRBD1 identical over 8 bases. Looked up from germline, CDR1 is SNHLY and CDR2 is FYNNEI. CDR3 length equals 14 residues. J gave up 2 bases and V 6 bases, and 4 bases lay outside the gene matches. The CDR3 DNA sequence: TGTGCCAGCAGGCGGGACAGGACCACAGATACGCAGTATTTT. Protein sequence: CASRRDRTTDTQYF. Filled out from reference TRBV2 and TRBJ2-3, the complete variable domain reads EPEVTQTPSHQVTQMGQEVILRCVPISNHLYFYWYRQILGQKVEFLVSFYNNEISEKSEIFDDQFSVERPDGSNFTLKIRSTKLEDSAMYFCASRRDRTTDTQYFGPGTRLTVL.

This clonotype was seen only a few times. The chain's CDR3 is CSVGGSSKETQYF. CDR3 DNA sequence: TGCAGCGTTGGAGGCTCCTCAAAAGAGACCCAGTACTTC. The chain links TRBV29-1 to TRBJ2-5, with D hard to call. The germline CDR1 and CDR2 sequences are SQVTM and ANQGSEA. Trimming removed 4 bases from V and 3 bases from J, with 12 bases in between. The CDR3 loop spans 13 amino acids.

This clonotype was seen only once. J is TRBJ2-4 and V is TRBV6-2 or TRBV6-3, with TRBD1 matching 8 bases. The J call may be faulty, since TRBJ2-7 better matches the DNA end. From germline, CDR1 is MNHEY and CDR2 SVGEGT. This CDR3 contains 14 residues. For the CDR3, the DNA is TGTGCCAGCAGTTCCACAGGGGGTATGAACGAGCAGTACTTC. Amino acid sequence: CASSSTGGMNEQYF.

The chain links TRBV4-3 to TRBJ2-1, with no clear D. This CDR3 comprises 14 residues. Trimming removed 6 bases at V and 8 bases at J, with 17 bases between. Germline CDR1 reads LGHNA; CDR2 reads YSLEER. CDR3 nucleotide sequence: TGCGCCAGCAGTAAGGCTATCCGGGTCGATGAGCAGTTCTTC. Its translation: CASSKAIRVDEQFF.

CDR3 DNA: TGCAGTGCTAGAGGGGGACTAGCGGGAGGGAAGACCCAGTACTTC. This encodes CSARGGLAGGKTQYF. The J gene is TRBJ2-5, the V gene TRBV20-1; 16 bases align to TRBD2. Germline V lookup: CDR1 DFQATT, CDR2 SNEGSKA (reference sequence). The ends lost 1 base at V and 6 bases at J; junction bases unmatched: 2. The CDR3 contains 15 residues.

CDR3 nucleotides: TGTGCCAGCAGTGAGTTACTAGGCGCGCCCCAGCATTTT. It codes for CASSELLGAPQHF. This rearrangement joins TRBV27 to TRBJ1-5; D not certain. Between the trimmed V and J ends, which lost 5 bases and 9 bases, there was a span of 14 bases. Germline assignment: CDR1 MNHEY and CDR2 SMNVEV (reference sequence). The CDR3 runs to 13 residues.

This rearrangement joins TRBV7-2 to TRBJ1-4; TRBD1 might be the D (5 bases). Germline V gene data show CDR1 as SGHTA and CDR2 as FQGNSA. V was cut by 2 bases and J by 10 bases, with 14 bases left in between. CDR3 length: 14 residues. CDR3 region: CASSLRSREGKLFF. CDR3 bases: TGTGCCAGCAGCTTAAGGTCCAGGGAGGGAAAACTGTTTTTT.

CDR3 residues: CSARLAGGGEQFF. The CDR3 nucleotides are TGCAGTGCGAGATTGGCAGGGGGTGGAGAGCAGTTCTTC. V is TRBV20-1 and J is TRBJ2-1; 7 bases map to TRBD1. V gave up 6 bases and J gave up 10 bases; unmatched junction bases: 12. Per the germline V gene, CDR1 is DFQATT and CDR2 is SNEGSKA (reference sequence). The CDR3 loop spans 13 amino acids.

This chain links TRBV11-1 with TRBJ2-7, with D uncertain. The CDR3 covers 13 residues. In germline, CDR1 is SGHAT, CDR2 FQDESV (reference sequence). With 5 bases removed from V and 6 bases from J, the gap between germline ends came to 14 bases. CDR3 bases: TGTGCCAGCAGCCTCAACCCTGTAGGCGAGCAGTACTTC. Protein product: CASSLNPVGEQYF.

The chain couples TRBV6-2 or TRBV6-3 to TRBJ2-7; TRBD1 agrees at 8 bases. CDR1 is MNHEY, CDR2 SVGEGT, per germline. This CDR3 contains 14 residues. V dropped 2 bases and J dropped 9; count of bases not matched to a gene: 9. The CDR3 loop reads CASSYTQTGDVQYF. The DNA of the CDR3 is TGTGCCAGCAGTTACACCCAGACAGGGGATGTGCAGTACTTC.

The chain couples TRBV2 to TRBJ2-3, with D unresolved. The V gene's germline CDR1 is SNHLY and CDR2 FYNNEI. V shed 5 bases and J shed 1 base, with 13 bases lying between them. The CDR3 totals 15 residues. CDR3 DNA sequence: TGTGCCAGCAGTAGAGAATCGGCTCGCACAGATACGCAGTATTTT. Its protein product is CASSRESARTDTQYF. Using reference TRBV2 and TRBJ2-3 for the parts outside the CDR3, the full variable domain is EPEVTQTPSHQVTQMGQEVILRCVPISNHLYFYWYRQILGQKVEFLVSFYNNEISEKSEIFDDQFSVERPDGSNFTLKIRSTKLEDSAMYFCASSRESARTDTQYFGPGTRLTVL.

J is TRBJ2-3 and V is TRBV28; no reliable D call. Between the trimmed V and J ends, which lost 4 bases and 2 bases, there was a span of 13 bases. There are 15 residues in the CDR3. Germline CDR1 and CDR2: MDHEN and SYDVKM. The CDR3 coding sequence is TGTGCCAGCAGTTCCCCCCCGGACCTCACAGATACGCAGTATTTT. Translated: CASSSPPDLTDTQYF.

The rearrangement links TRBV4-1 to TRBJ1-1, with D unclear. The CDR3 spans 14 residues. Germline CDR1 MGHRA, CDR2 YSYEKL. Trimming stripped 4 bases from V and 0 bases from J, with 9 bases between. The CDR3 is CASSLTRVNTEAFF. The CDR3 region has the DNA TGCGCCAGCAGCCTGACGAGGGTGAACACTGAAGCTTTCTTT.

The V and J genes are TRBV2 and TRBJ2-5; D is unclear. Deletions cut 8 bases from V and 4 bases from J, with 11 bases between. The CDR3 consists of 12 residues. The V gene's germline CDR1 is SNHLY and CDR2 FYNNEI. CDR3 DNA: TGTGCCAGCGGTGTCACCGGAGAGACCCAGTACTTC. Its translation is CASGVTGETQYF.

The rearrangement links TRBV2 to TRBJ2-7, with D maybe TRBD1 (5 bases). V lost 6 bases, J lost 3 bases, and 12 bases lay in between. The CDR3 length is 13 residues. The germline CDR1 and CDR2 sequences are SNHLY and FYNNEI. The CDR3 spells CASRQEYLYEQYF. The DNA for the CDR3 is TGTGCCAGCAGACAGGAATATCTCTACGAGCAGTACTTC.

This clonotype was seen more than once but under ten times. The chain recombines TRBV9 with TRBJ2-3; 10 bases line up with TRBD2. Per the germline V gene, CDR1 is SGDLS and CDR2 is YYNGEE. The junction had 6 bases not matched to a gene; V was cut back by 0 bases and J by 8 bases. This CDR3 is built from 15 residues. The DNA for the CDR3 is TGTGCCAGCAGCGTAGTTGCTAGCGGGAGAGGTACGCAGTATTTT. Its protein product is CASSVVASGRGTQYF.